The 17 T cell receptor beta chains listed next were all sequenced from one sample in a study of T-cell memory formation after mild COVID-19. TCRdb itself ran the 5' RACE reads through MiXCR, one entry per CDR3 protein. The sample lists about 440,000 distinct CDR3 sequences, around 20% seen once, with roughly 8.4% in the top ten. The sequenced sample consisted of PBMCs or a T cell subset sorted from them (not recorded which). Receptors were obtained from an adult woman who had mild COVID-19 (a few samples of this study predate the infection). Cell type and time point are not known.

This clonotype was observed a handful of times. The CDR3 DNA is TGCAGCGGACTCGACAGGCTCCCCTACGAGCAGTACTTC. It codes for CSGLDRLPYEQYF. The chain carries TRBV29-1 and TRBJ2-7; TRBD1 might be the D (6 bases). V was shortened by 7 bases and J by 2 bases, with 15 bases between the two germline ends. The CDR3 runs to 13 residues. CDR1 and CDR2 (germline): SQVTM, ANQGSEA.

This clonotype was seen a few times. The chain joins TRBV4-2 to TRBJ1-4; D gene ambiguous. The germline V gene has CDR1 LGHNA and CDR2 YNFKEQ. V lost 1 base to trimming and J lost 0 bases, with 6 bases between them. This CDR3 spans 15 amino acids. In DNA form, the CDR3 reads TGTGCCAGCAGCCAAGGGGGAGCAACTAATGAAAAACTGTTTTTT. This gives the protein CASSQGGATNEKLFF.

The chain uses TRBV7-6 and TRBJ2-2; D is unresolved. Trimming left V 6 bases short and J 7 bases short, with 12 bases between. Germline CDR1 is SGHVS and CDR2 is FNYEAQ. This CDR3 has 13 amino acids. The CDR3 DNA reads TGTGCCAGCAGATCCAACGTTGGCGGGGAGCTGTTTTTT. It translates to CASRSNVGGELFF.

In this sample, this clonotype turned up a few times. This chain uses TRBV6-5 with TRBJ2-7, with D perhaps TRBD2 (6 bases). CDR3 length: 13 amino acids. Trimming took off 6 bases at V and 6 bases at J, with 15 bases between the two ends. Germline V gives CDR1 MNHEY, CDR2 SVGAGI. The CDR3 coding sequence is TGTGCCAGCAGCCTGGGGACTGCCTTCGAGCAGTACTTC. This encodes CASSLGTAFEQYF.

This clonotype was found a few times. This chain connects TRBV18 to TRBJ2-7, with TRBD1 matching 7 bases. The germline gives CDR1 KGHSH, CDR2 LQKENI. The CDR3 is 16 residues long. Germline trimming cut 5 bases from V and 1 base from J; bases unmatched to any gene: 11. CDR3 residues: CASSFSGTARSYEQYF. The DNA of the CDR3 is TGTGCCAGCTCATTCTCCGGGACAGCACGTTCCTACGAGCAGTACTTC.

This clonotype was counted between two and nine times. V and J are TRBV27 and TRBJ2-7; the match to TRBD2 covers 7 bases. The CDR3 spans 11 residues. Germline CDR1 and CDR2: MNHEY and SMNVEV (reference sequence). The trim removed 8 bases at V and 7 bases at J, leaving 5 bases unmatched. CDR3 bases: TGTGCCAGCTCTACCGGGGGGGAGCAGTACTTC. Protein sequence: CASSTGGEQYF.

The rearrangement joins TRBV2 to TRBJ1-1; unclear D gene. V lost 6 bases and J lost 6, with 14 bases in between. Germline V CDR1 and CDR2: SNHLY, FYNNEI. The CDR3 is 13 amino acids. The CDR3 region has the DNA TGTGCCAGCAGGGCTGGCCCCGGATCTGAAGCTTTCTTT. It is translated as CASRAGPGSEAFF.

The chain has TRBV7-6 and TRBJ2-5, with 14 bases aligning to TRBD2. CDR1 and CDR2 (germline): SGHVS, FNYEAQ. V was clipped by 5 bases and J by 5 bases; unmatched bases: 10. CDR3 length: 17 amino acids. CDR3 bases: TGTGCCAGCAGCAGGGGACTAGCGGGAGCCCAGGGGGAGACCCAGTACTTC. Its protein is CASSRGLAGAQGETQYF.

This clonotype has only a few counts. Written as DNA, the CDR3 is TGCGCCAGCAGCTTGGACAGGGATCCGGGCTACACCTTC. It specifies CASSLDRDPGYTF. The rearrangement links TRBV5-1 to TRBJ1-2; D possibly corresponds to TRBD1 (6 bases). The CDR3 spans 13 residues. V shed 0 bases and J shed 8 bases, with 11 bases lying between them. CDR1 SGHRS and CDR2 YFSETQ come from the germline V gene.

The chain combines TRBV7-9 with TRBJ2-3; no reliable D call. The CDR3 contains 15 residues. CDR1 is SEHNR, CDR2 FQNEAQ, per germline (reference sequence). V was cut by 3 bases and J by 2 bases, with 12 bases left in between. The CDR3 here is CASSFDLLITDTQYF. As DNA, the CDR3 is TGTGCCAGCAGCTTCGACCTTTTGATCACAGATACGCAGTATTTT.

This clonotype was observed a handful of times. The rearrangement uses TRBV7-9 and TRBJ1-1, with a weak D call TRBD1 (6 bases). Trimming took 0 bases from V and 1 from J, leaving 15 bases between them. The CDR3 loop spans 17 amino acids. From germline, CDR1 is SEHNR and CDR2 FQNEAQ (reference sequence). CDR3 nucleotide sequence: TGTGCCAGCAGCTTAGCATATATGGGGGCGGGGAACACTGAAGCTTTCTTT. It codes for CASSLAYMGAGNTEAFF.

The rearrangement uses TRBV7-9 and TRBJ1-2; D is possibly TRBD1 (5 bases). This CDR3 has 11 residues. Germline V gives CDR1 SEHNR, CDR2 FQNEAQ (reference sequence). The V end was cut by 8 bases, the J end by 8 bases, with 12 bases between. The CDR3 reads CASGQGSGYTF. The CDR3 nucleotides read TGTGCCAGCGGCCAGGGTAGCGGCTACACCTTC.

V usage is TRBV30 and J usage is TRBJ1-6; 7 bases fit TRBD1. The CDR3 length is 13 residues. The germline V gene has CDR1 GTSNPN and CDR2 SVGIG (reference sequence). V lost 4 bases and J lost 7; bases outside the gene matches: 4. This CDR3 is CAWTKGANSPLHF. The CDR3 coding sequence is TGTGCCTGGACAAAGGGGGCAAATTCACCCCTCCACTTT. Combining the CDR3 with reference TRBV30 and TRBJ1-6 gives the whole variable domain SQTIHQWPATLVQPVGSPLSLECTVEGTSNPNLYWYRQAAGRGLQLLFYSVGIGQISSEVPQNLSASRPQDRQFILSSKKLLLSDSGFYLCAWTKGANSPLHFGNGTRLTVT.

The chain uses TRBV7-2 and TRBJ2-1; TRBD2 agrees at 15 bases. Losses at the gene ends were 2 bases for V and 1 base for J; bases not matched to a gene: 6. The CDR3 runs 19 residues. Germline CDR1 reads SGHTA; CDR2 reads FQGNSA. The CDR3 nucleotides are TGTGCCAGCAGCTTACTAGGACTAGCGGGGGGGCGGTCCTACAATGAGCAGTTCTTC. Translation: CASSLLGLAGGRSYNEQFF.

This clonotype was seen a handful of times. Here the CDR3 DNA reads TGCGCCAGCAGCTTCCTAGGACTTGATACGCAGTATTTT. It translates to CASSFLGLDTQYF. This sequence joins TRBV5-1 and TRBJ2-3; D is perhaps TRBD2 (5 bases). Germline V CDR1 and CDR2: SGHRS, YFSETQ. The V and J ends lost 2 bases and 6 bases respectively, with 10 bases between them. The CDR3 has 13 amino acids.

A few counts support this clonotype. The chain combines TRBV7-9 with TRBJ2-7; D might be TRBD2 (6 bases). Germline values: CDR1 SEHNR, CDR2 FQNEAQ (reference sequence). V lost 5 bases, J lost 2 bases, and 13 bases lay in between. This CDR3 region has 14 residues. The CDR3 region has the DNA TGTGCCAGCAGCCCACTTGGGGAGGCCTACGAGCAGTACTTC. Translation: CASSPLGEAYEQYF.

The J gene is TRBJ2-7, the V gene TRBV29-1; the D gene is possibly TRBD1 (7 bases). V shed 7 bases and J shed 3 bases, with 19 bases lying between them. The CDR3 runs to 14 residues. The germline gives CDR1 SQVTM, CDR2 ANQGSEA. The CDR3 loop is CSAEGGQGGYEQYF. DNA for the CDR3: TGCAGCGCTGAGGGGGGCCAGGGGGGCTACGAGCAGTACTTC.